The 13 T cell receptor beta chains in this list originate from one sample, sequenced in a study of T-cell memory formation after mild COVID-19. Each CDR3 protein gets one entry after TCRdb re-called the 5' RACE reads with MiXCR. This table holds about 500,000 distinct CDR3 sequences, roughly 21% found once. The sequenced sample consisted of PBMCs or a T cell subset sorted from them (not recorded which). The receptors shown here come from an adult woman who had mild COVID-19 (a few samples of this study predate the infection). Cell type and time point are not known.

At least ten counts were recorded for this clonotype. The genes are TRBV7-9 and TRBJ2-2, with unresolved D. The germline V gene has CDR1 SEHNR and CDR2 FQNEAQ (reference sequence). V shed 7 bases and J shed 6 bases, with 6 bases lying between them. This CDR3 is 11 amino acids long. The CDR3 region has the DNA TGTGCCAGCACACCCGCCGGGGAGCTGTTTTTT. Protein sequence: CASTPAGELFF.

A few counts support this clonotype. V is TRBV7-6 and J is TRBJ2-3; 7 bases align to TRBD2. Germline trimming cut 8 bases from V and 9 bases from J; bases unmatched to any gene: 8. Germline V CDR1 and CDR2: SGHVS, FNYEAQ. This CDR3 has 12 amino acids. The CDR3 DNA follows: TGTGCCAGCGGGGGACTATTTGACACGCAGTATTTT. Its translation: CASGGLFDTQYF.

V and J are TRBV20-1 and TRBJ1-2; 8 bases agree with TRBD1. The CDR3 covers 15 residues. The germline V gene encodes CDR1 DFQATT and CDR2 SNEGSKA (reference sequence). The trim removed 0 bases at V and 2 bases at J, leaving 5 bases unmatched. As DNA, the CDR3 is TGCAGTGCTAGAGAGGGGCAGGGGGCCAACTATGGCTACACCTTC. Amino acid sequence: CSAREGQGANYGYTF.

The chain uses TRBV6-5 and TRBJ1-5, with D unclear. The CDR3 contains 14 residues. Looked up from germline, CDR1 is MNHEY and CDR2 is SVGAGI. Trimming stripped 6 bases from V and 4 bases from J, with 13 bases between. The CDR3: CASSPTALNQPQHF. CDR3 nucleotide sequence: TGTGCCAGCAGCCCAACAGCCCTTAATCAGCCCCAGCATTTT.

The CDR3 sequence: CASSPVGGKSRETQYF. The CDR3 DNA follows: TGTGCCAGCAGCCCGGTCGGCGGGAAAAGTCGGGAGACCCAGTACTTC. J is TRBJ2-5 and V is TRBV7-2; D is perhaps TRBD2 (6 bases). The CDR3 loop spans 16 amino acids. Germline CDR1 and CDR2: SGHTA and FQGNSA. The ends were cut back, 5 bases at V and 5 bases at J, with 21 bases in the middle.

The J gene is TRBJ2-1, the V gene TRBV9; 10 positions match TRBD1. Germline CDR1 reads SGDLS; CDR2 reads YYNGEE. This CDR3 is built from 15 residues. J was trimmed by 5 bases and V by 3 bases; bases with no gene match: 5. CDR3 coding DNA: TGTGCCAGCAGCGCGGACAGGGGGTCACACAATGAGCAGTTCTTC. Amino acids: CASSADRGSHNEQFF.

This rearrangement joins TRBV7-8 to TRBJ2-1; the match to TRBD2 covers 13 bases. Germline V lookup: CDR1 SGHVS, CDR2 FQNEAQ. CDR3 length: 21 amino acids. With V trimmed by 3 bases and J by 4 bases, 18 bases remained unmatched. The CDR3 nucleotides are TGTGCCAGCAGCTTCGGGGCGATCGGAGTACTAGCGGGAGGGACATACAATGAGCAGTTCTTC. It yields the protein CASSFGAIGVLAGGTYNEQFF.

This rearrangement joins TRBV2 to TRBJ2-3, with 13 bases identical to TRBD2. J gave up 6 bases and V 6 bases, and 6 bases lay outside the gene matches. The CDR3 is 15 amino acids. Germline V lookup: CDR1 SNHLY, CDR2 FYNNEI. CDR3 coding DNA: TGTGCCAGCAGCGGGACTAGCGGGAAGGGGGATACGCAGTATTTT. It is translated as CASSGTSGKGDTQYF.

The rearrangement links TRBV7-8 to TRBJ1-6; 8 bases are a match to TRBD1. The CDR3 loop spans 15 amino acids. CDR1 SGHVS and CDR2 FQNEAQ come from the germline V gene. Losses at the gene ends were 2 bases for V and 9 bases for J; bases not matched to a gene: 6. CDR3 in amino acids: CASSLQTGERSPLHF. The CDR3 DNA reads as TGTGCCAGCAGCTTACAGACAGGGGAACGTTCACCCCTCCACTTT.

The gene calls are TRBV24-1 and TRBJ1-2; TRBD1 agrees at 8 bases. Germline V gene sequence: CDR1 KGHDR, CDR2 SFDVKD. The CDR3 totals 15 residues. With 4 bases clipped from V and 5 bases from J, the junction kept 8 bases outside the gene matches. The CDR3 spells CATSERQGSWYGYTF. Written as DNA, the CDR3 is TGTGCCACCAGTGAGAGACAGGGGAGTTGGTATGGCTACACCTTC.

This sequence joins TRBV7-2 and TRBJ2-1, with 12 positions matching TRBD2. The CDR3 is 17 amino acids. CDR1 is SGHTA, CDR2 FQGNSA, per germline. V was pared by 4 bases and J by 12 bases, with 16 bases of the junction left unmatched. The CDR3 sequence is CASSSTGLAGMGGGQFF. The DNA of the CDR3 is TGTGCCAGCAGCTCCACCGGACTAGCGGGGATGGGGGGCGGGCAGTTCTTC. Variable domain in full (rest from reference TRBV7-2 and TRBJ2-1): GAGVSQSPSNKVTEKGKDVELRCDPISGHTALYWYRQSLGQGLEFLIYFQGNSAPDKSGLPSDRFSAERTGGSVSTLTIQRTQQEDSAVYLCASSSTGLAGMGGGQFFGPGTRLTVL.

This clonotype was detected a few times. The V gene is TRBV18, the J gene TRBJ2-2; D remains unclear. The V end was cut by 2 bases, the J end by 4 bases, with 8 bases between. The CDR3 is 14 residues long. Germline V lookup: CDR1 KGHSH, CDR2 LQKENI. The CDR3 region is CASSPDIRTGELFF. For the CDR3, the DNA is TGTGCCAGCTCACCAGATATCCGCACCGGGGAGCTGTTTTTT.

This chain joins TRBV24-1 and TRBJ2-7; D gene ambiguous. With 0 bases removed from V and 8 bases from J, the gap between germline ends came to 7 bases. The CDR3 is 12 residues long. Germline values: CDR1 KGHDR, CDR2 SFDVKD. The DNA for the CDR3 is TGTGCCACCAGTGATTTGACTACGAAGCAGTACTTC. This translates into CATSDLTTKQYF.